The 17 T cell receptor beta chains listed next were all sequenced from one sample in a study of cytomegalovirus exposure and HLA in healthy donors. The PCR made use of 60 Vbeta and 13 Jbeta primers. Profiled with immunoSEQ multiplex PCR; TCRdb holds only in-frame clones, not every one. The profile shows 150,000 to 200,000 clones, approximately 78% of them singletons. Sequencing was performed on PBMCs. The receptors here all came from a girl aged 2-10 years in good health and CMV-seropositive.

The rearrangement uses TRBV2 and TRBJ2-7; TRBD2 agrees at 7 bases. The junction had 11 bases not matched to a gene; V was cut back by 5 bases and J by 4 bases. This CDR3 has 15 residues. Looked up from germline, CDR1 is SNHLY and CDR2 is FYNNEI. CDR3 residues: CASSQIPSGTYEQYF. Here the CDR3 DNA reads TGTGCCAGCAGTCAAATCCCTAGCGGCACTTACGAGCAGTACTTC.

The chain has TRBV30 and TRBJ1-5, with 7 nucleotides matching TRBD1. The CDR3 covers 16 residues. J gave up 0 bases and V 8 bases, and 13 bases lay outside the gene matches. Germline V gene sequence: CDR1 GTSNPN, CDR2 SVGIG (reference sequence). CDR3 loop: CANTPRGAYSNQPQHF. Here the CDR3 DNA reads TGTGCCAATACCCCCAGGGGGGCCTATAGCAATCAGCCCCAGCATTTT.

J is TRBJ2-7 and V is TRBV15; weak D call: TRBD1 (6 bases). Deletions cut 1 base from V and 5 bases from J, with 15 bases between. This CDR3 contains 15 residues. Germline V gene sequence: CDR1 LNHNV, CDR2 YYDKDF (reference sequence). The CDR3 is CATSRAYTGIHEQYF. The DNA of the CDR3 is TGTGCCACCAGCAGAGCATATACAGGGATCCACGAGCAGTACTTC.

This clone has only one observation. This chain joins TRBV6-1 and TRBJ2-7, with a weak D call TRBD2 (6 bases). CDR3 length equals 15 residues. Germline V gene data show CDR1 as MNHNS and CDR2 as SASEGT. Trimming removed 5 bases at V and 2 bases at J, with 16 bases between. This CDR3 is CASSLAGLGTYEQYF. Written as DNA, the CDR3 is TGTGCCAGCAGTCTTGCGGGGTTGGGAACCTACGAGCAGTACTTC.

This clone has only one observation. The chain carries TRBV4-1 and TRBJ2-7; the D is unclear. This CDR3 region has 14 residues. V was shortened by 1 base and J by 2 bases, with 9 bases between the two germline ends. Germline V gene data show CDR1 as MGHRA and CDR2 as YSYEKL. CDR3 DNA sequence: TGCGCCAGCAGCCAAGTACAGCAAGCCTACGAGCAGTACTTC. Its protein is CASSQVQQAYEQYF.

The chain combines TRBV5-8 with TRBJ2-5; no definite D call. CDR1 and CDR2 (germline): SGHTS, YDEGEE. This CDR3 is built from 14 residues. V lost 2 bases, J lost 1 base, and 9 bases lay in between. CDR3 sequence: CASSLPRSQETQYF. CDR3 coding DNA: TGTGCCAGCAGCTTACCTAGATCCCAAGAGACCCAGTACTTC.

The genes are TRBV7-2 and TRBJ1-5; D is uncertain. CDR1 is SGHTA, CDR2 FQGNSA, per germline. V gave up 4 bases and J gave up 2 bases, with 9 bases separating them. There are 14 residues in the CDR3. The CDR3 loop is CASSSQVGNQPQHF. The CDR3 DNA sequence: TGTGCCAGCAGCTCTCAGGTGGGCAATCAGCCCCAGCATTTT.

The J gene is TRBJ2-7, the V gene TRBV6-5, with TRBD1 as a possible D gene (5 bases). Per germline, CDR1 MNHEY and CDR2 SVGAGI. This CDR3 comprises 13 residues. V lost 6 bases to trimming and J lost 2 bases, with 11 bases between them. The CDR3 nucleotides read TGTGCCAGCAGCTCTAAAGGGGCCTACGAGCAGTACTTC. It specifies CASSSKGAYEQYF.

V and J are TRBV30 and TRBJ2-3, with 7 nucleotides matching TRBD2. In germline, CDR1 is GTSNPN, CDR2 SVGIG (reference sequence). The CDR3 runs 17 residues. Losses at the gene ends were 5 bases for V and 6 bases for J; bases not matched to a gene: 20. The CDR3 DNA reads TGTGCCTGGGGGGGGGACCCGACAGCATACCCCAGTGATACGCAGTATTTT. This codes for CAWGGDPTAYPSDTQYF.

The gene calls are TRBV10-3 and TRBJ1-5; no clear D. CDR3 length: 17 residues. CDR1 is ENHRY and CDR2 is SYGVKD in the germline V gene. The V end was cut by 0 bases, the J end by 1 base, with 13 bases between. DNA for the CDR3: TGTGCCATCAGTGAGTCGCCCGCGGGAGGGAGCAATCAGCCCCAGCATTTT. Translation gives CAISESPAGGSNQPQHF.

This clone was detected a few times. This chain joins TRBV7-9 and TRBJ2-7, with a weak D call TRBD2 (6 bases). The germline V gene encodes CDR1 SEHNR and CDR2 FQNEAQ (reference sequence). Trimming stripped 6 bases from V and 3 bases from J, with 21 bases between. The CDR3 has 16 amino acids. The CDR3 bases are TGTGCCAGCAGGCTGTATTTAGGAGGGAGGAACTACGAGCAGTACTTC. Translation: CASRLYLGGRNYEQYF. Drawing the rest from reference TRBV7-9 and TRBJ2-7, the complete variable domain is DTGVSQNPRHKITKRGQNVTFRCDPISEHNRLYWYRQTLGQGPEFLTYFQNEAQLEKSRLLSDRFSAERPKGSFSTLEIQRTEQGDSAMYLCASRLYLGGRNYEQYFGPGTRLTVT.

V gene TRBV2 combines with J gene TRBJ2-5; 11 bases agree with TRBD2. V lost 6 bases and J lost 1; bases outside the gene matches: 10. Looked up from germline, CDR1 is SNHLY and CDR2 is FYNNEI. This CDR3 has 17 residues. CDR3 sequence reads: CASRKLAGETGQETQYF. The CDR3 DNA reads TGTGCCAGCAGAAAACTAGCGGGAGAGACCGGCCAAGAGACCCAGTACTTC.

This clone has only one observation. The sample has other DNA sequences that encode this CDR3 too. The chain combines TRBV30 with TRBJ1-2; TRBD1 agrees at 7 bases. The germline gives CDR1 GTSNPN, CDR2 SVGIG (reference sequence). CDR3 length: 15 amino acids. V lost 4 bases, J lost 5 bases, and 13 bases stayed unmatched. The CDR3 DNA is TGTGCCTGGACGCCACTGACAGGGATAGGGTATGGCTACACCTTC. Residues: CAWTPLTGIGYGYTF.

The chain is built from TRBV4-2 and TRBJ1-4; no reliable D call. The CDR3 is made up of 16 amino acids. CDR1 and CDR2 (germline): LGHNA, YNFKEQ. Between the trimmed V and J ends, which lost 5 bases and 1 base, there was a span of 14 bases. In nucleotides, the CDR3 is TGTGCCAGCAGCTCGACACAACTGGGAACTAATGAAAAACTGTTTTTT. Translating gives CASSSTQLGTNEKLFF.

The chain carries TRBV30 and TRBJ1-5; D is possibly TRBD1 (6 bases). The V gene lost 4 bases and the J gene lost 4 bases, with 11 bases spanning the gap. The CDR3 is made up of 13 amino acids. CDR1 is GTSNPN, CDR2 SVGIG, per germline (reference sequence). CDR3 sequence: CAWKGDRNQPQHF. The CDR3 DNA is TGTGCCTGGAAGGGGGACCGAAATCAGCCCCAGCATTTT.

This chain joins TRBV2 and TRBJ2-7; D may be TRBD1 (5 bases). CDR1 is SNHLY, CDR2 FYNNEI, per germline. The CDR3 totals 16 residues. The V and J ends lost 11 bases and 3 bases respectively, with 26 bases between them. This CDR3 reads CASQGARAEVLYEQYF. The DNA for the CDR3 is TGTGCCTCTCAAGGAGCCAGGGCAGAAGTCCTCTACGAGCAGTACTTC.

The DNA for the CDR3 is TGCAGCGTTAGGCAGGGGGCCACTGAAGCTTTCTTT. This codes for CSVRQGATEAFF. This chain links TRBV29-1 with TRBJ1-1; TRBD1 agrees at 8 bases. This CDR3 has 12 amino acids. J lost 4 bases, V lost 5 bases, and 3 bases had no gene match. Germline values: CDR1 SQVTM, CDR2 ANQGSEA.